This T cell receptor (beta chain) is drawn from a study of T cell responses to AZD1222 COVID-19 vaccine. Whole-study findings and limits: When two AZD1222 doses had been given, Spike-specific TCR breadth and depth rose.

The CDR3 sequence is 13 residues long. V was shortened by 5 bases and J by 13 bases, with 15 bases between the two germline ends. Germline V gene data show CDR1 as MDHEN and CDR2 as SYDVKM. A note on this clone: No antigen is known for it.

The data were produced by immunoSEQ multiplex PCR, yet TCRdb's version contains in-frame clones alone and is incomplete. The sample gives about 110,000 clones, about 92% of which show up once; roughly 1.1% is in the top ten. The receptor comes from an adult in good health. The J gene is TRBJ1-6, the V gene TRBV28; no clear D gene. Here the sequenced sample was peripheral blood, taken on day 0 of AZD1222 vaccination. The chain's CDR3 is CASSLGRLEPLHF. Written as DNA, the CDR3 is TGTGCCAGCAGTCTCGGGCGGCTGGAGCCCCTCCACTTT.